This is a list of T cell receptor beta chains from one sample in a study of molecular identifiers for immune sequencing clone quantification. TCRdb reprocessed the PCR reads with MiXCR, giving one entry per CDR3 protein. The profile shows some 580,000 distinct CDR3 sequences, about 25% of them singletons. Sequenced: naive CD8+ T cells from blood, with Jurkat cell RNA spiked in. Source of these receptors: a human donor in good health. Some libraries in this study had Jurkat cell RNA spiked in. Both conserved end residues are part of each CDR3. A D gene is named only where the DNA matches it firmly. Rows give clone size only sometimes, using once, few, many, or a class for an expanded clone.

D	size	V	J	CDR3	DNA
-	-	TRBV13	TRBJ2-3	CASSLIPDPKTTDTQYF	TGTGCCAGCAGCTTAATCCCGGACCCAAAGACCACAGATACGCAGTATTTT
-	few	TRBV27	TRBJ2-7	CASSLLGFNEQYF	TGTGCCAGCAGTTTACTAGGTTTCAACGAGCAGTACTTC
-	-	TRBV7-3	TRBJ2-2	CASRSGTAKWEELFF	TGTGCCAGCAGATCCGGGACCGCGAAATGGGAGGAGCTGTTTTTT
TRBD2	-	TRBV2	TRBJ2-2	CASGVGSGRSANTGELFF	TGTGCCAGCGGTGTAGGTAGCGGGAGGTCCGCGAACACCGGGGAGCTGTTTTTT
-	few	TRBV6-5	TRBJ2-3	CASSSHPGQTSTDTQYF	TGTGCCAGCAGTTCCCACCCTGGACAGACAAGCACAGATACGCAGTATTTT
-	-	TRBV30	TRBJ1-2	CAWRFYYGYTF	TGTGCCTGGAGATTTTATTATGGCTACACCTTC
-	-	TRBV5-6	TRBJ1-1	CAGSSPLIQGSPGTEAFF	TGTGCCGGCAGCTCACCTCTAATACAGGGTTCCCCGGGAACTGAAGCTTTCTTT
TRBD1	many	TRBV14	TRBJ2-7	CASSQVGTGNSYEQYF	TGTGCCAGCAGCCAAGTTGGGACAGGAAACTCCTACGAGCAGTACTTC
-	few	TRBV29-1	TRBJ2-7	CSVVGPANYEQYF	TGCAGCGTTGTGGGGCCCGCTAACTACGAGCAGTACTTC
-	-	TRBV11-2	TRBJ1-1	CASSHQTTEAFF	TGTGCCAGCAGCCATCAAACCACTGAAGCTTTCTTT
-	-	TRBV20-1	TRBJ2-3	CSASIQTNTDTQYF	TGCAGTGCTAGTATACAGACCAACACAGATACGCAGTATTTT
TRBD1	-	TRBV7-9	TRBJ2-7	CASSSSGTGPYEQYF	TGTGCCAGCAGCTCCTCCGGGACAGGACCCTACGAGCAGTACTTC
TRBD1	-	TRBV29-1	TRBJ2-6	CNIDIQDRGTNVLTF	TGCAACATTGACATTCAGGACAGGGGAACCAACGTCCTGACTTTC
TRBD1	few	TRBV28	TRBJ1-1	CASRSDRGSAYTEAFF	TGTGCCAGCAGGTCCGACAGGGGGTCGGCGTACACTGAAGCTTTCTTT
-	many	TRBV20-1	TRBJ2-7	CSARDYLLSYEQYF	TGCAGTGCTAGGGACTACCTCCTCTCCTACGAGCAGTACTTC
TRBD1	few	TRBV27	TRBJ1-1	CASSLISGPTGGLHTGAFF	TGTGCCAGCAGTTTAATTTCTGGTCCCACAGGGGGCTTACACACTGGAGCTTTCTTT
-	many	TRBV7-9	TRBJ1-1	CASRKGVNTEAFF	TGTGCCAGCAGAAAGGGAGTGAACACTGAAGCTTTCTTT
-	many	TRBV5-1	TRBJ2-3	CASSHGWGQSQYF	TGCGCCAGCAGTCATGGCTGGGGGCAATCGCAGTATTTT
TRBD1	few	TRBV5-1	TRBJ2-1	CASSVQGYNEQFF	TGCGCCAGCAGCGTACAGGGGTACAATGAGCAGTTCTTC
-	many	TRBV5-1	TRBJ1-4	CASSLDAASTTNEKLFF	TGCGCCAGCAGCTTGGATGCAGCTTCGACAACTAATGAAAAACTGTTTTTT
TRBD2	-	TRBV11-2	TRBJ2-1	CASRGLANAQFF	TGTGCCAGTCGAGGACTAGCCAATGCGCAGTTCTTC
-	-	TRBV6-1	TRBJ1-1	CASSEGSGRANTEAFF	TGTGCCAGCAGTGAAGGCTCGGGCAGGGCTAACACTGAAGCTTTCTTT
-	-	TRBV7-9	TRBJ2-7	CASSLVVSYEQYF	TGTGCCAGCAGCTTAGTTGTCTCGTACGAGCAGTACTTC
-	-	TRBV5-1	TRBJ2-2	CASSDRDPGELFF	TGCGCCAGCAGCGACCGGGACCCCGGGGAGCTGTTTTTT
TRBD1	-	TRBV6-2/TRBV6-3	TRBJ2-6	CASSYSIDRGLAGANVLTF	TGTGCCAGCAGTTACTCGATCGACAGGGGGCTGGCCGGGGCCAACGTCCTGACTTTC
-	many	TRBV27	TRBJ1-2	CASSPGRTYGYTF	TGTGCCAGCAGTCCGGGACGGACCTATGGCTACACCTTC
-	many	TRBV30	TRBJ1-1	CAWSVSKGAEAFF	TGTGCCTGGAGTGTCTCCAAGGGCGCTGAAGCTTTCTTT
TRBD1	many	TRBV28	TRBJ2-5	CASSSGTGTLQETQYF	TGTGCCAGCAGTTCCGGGACAGGGACCCTCCAAGAGACCCAGTACTTC
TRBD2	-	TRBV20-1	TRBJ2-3	CSARVLAGASDTQYF	TGCAGTGCTAGAGTGCTAGCGGGAGCCTCAGATACGCAGTATTTT
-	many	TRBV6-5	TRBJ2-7	CASSDRDGPYEQYF	TGTGCCAGCAGTGACCGGGACGGACCCTACGAGCAGTACTTC
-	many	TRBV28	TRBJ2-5	CASSSPGGNQYF	TGTGCCAGCAGTTCCCCTGGGGGTAACCAGTACTTC
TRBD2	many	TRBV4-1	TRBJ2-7	CASSFTSGDYEQYF	TGCGCCAGCAGCTTCACTAGCGGGGACTACGAGCAGTACTTC
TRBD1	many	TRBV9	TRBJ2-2	CASQNAQGQANTGELFF	TGTGCCAGCCAAAACGCCCAAGGACAGGCTAACACCGGGGAGCTGTTTTTT
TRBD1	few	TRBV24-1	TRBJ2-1	CATSDPTGPPYNEQFF	TGTGCCACCAGTGATCCGACAGGGCCCCCCTACAATGAGCAGTTCTTC
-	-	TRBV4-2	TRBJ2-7	CASSQEDYQATDQYF	TGTGCCAGCAGCCAAGAAGACTACCAGGCGACAGATCAGTACTTC
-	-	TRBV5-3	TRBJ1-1	CASSLEGREDPEAFF	TGTGCCAGCAGTTTGGAGGGCAGGGAGGACCCTGAAGCTTTCTTT
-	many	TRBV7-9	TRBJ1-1	CASSSRPNAGDTEAFF	TGTGCCAGCAGCTCTCGCCCCAATGCGGGGGACACTGAAGCTTTCTTT
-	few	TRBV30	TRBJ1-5	CAWSVLGQGDQPQHF	TGTGCCTGGAGTGTACTTGGTCAGGGAGATCAGCCCCAGCATTTT
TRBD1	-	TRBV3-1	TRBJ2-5	CASSQDGTGEEAQYF	TGTGCCAGCAGCCAAGACGGGACAGGGGAAGAGGCCCAGTACTTC
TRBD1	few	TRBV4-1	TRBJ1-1	CASSQGAGGQANTEAFF	TGCGCCAGCAGCCAAGGTGCAGGGGGCCAGGCGAACACTGAAGCTTTCTTT
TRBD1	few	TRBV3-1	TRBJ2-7	CASSQFRDRAYEQYF	TGTGCCAGCAGCCAATTCCGGGACAGGGCCTACGAGCAGTACTTC
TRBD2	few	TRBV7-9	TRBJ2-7	CASSSPGGTTREQYF	TGTGCCAGCAGCTCCCCGGGGGGGACCACGCGCGAGCAGTACTTC
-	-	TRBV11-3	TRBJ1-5	CASSFTDRLNQPQHF	TGTGCCAGCAGCTTCACCGACAGGCTCAATCAGCCCCAGCATTTT
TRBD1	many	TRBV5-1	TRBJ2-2	CASSWTGVTGELFF	TGCGCCAGCAGCTGGACAGGGGTCACCGGGGAGCTGTTTTTT
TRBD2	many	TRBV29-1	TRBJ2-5	CSSLGREVAEETQYF	TGCAGCTCACTTGGGAGGGAGGTCGCCGAAGAGACCCAGTACTTC
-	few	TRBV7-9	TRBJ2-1	CASREGILSYNEQFF	TGTGCCAGCAGGGAGGGAATCCTCTCCTACAATGAGCAGTTCTTC
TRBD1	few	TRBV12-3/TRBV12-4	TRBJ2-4	CASSQTGGRNIQYF	TGTGCCAGCAGTCAGACAGGGGGCAGGAACATTCAGTACTTC
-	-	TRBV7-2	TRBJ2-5	CASSLSQDRETQYF	TGTGCCAGCAGCTTATCACAGGATCGGGAGACCCAGTACTTC
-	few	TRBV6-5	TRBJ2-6	CASSYSSSRTMLWVWANVLTF	TGTGCCAGCAGTTACTCAAGCAGCAGAACAATGCTCTGGGTGTGGGCCAACGTCCTGACTTTC
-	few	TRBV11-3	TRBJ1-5	CARGGQENLSNQPQHF	TGTGCCAGGGGGGGGCAGGAGAATCTTAGCAATCAGCCCCAGCATTTT
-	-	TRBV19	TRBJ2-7	CASSIQGQVEQYF	TGTGCCAGTAGTATCCAGGGGCAGGTCGAGCAGTACTTC
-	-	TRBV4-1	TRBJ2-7	CASSQDQVPSSYEQYF	TGCGCCAGCAGCCAAGACCAGGTCCCCTCTTCCTACGAGCAGTACTTC
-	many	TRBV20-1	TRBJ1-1	CSARDLGGRAPNTEAFF	TGCAGTGCTAGAGATCTCGGAGGAAGGGCCCCGAACACTGAAGCTTTCTTT
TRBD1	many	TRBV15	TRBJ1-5	CATSRSTGGAQPQHF	TGTGCCACCAGCAGGAGCACAGGGGGTGCTCAGCCCCAGCATTTT
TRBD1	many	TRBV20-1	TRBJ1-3	CSARIPGQGINTIYF	TGCAGTGCTAGAATCCCGGGACAGGGTATCAACACCATATATTTT